The 15 T cell receptor beta chains below come from one sample, sequenced in a study of early T cells in non-severe SARS-CoV-2 infection. TCRdb redid the calling of the 5' RACE reads with MiXCR, one entry per CDR3 protein. The sample contains 70,000 or so distinct CDR3 sequences, approximately 12% of which appear only once. Sequencing was carried out using whole blood. The receptors stem from an adult who was a healthcare worker with PCR-confirmed SARS-CoV-2 infection or an uninfected control (not recorded which).

This clonotype appeared many times. The chain carries TRBV29-1 and TRBJ2-5, with TRBD1 matching 12 bases. The CDR3 spans 15 residues. Trimming at V came to 3 bases and at J to 2 bases, leaving 4 bases not matched to a gene. From germline, CDR1 is SQVTM and CDR2 ANQGSEA. The CDR3 nucleotides read TGCAGCGTTGAGTGGGACAGGGGGCGACAAGAGACCCAGTACTTC. It encodes CSVEWDRGRQETQYF.

This clonotype has a count of ten or more. The V gene is TRBV19, the J gene TRBJ2-7; D may be TRBD1 or TRBD2 (5 bases each). The CDR3 totals 15 residues. Germline CDR1 LNHDA, CDR2 SQIVND (reference sequence). Trimming shortened V by 8 bases and J by 0 bases, and 17 bases separated the two germline ends. The CDR3 loop is CASQPFWGNSYEQYF. The DNA for the CDR3 is TGTGCCAGTCAGCCCTTCTGGGGGAACTCCTACGAGCAGTACTTC.

This clonotype was recorded many times. This sequence joins TRBV11-2 and TRBJ2-7; maybe TRBD1 (5 bases). Trimming left V 1 base short and J 7 bases short, with 20 bases between. The length of the CDR3 is 16 residues. Germline V lookup: CDR1 SGHAT, CDR2 FQNNGV. The DNA of the CDR3 is TGTGCCAGCAGCTTAGCGCGGACACCCTACTACGAGGAGCAGTACTTC. Protein product: CASSLARTPYYEEQYF.

This clonotype showed up many times. The chain joins TRBV28 to TRBJ1-1; no clear D. The CDR3 is 12 amino acids. V lost 8 bases and J 2 bases, leaving 9 bases between the germline ends. Germline V gives CDR1 MDHEN, CDR2 SYDVKM. CDR3 DNA: TGTGCCAGCTCCCCAATCAACACTGAAGCTTTCTTT. Translated: CASSPINTEAFF.

This clonotype was detected ten times or more. The chain has TRBV6-6 and TRBJ2-1; 10 bases are shared with TRBD2. The trim removed 6 bases at V and 8 bases at J, leaving 13 bases unmatched. CDR1 and CDR2 (germline): MNHNY, SVGAGI (reference sequence). The CDR3 sequence is 16 residues long. CDR3 nucleotides: TGTGCCAGCAGCCGGCGAAGGAGCGGGGGGGCGGATGAGCAGTTCTTC. Protein sequence: CASSRRRSGGADEQFF.

This clonotype was recorded at least ten times. The rearrangement uses TRBV18 and TRBJ1-1; 9 nucleotides align to TRBD1. This CDR3 is built from 16 residues. V gave up 3 bases and J gave up 1 base; unmatched junction bases: 6. Germline-derived CDR1 and CDR2 are KGHSH and LQKENI. The CDR3 region has the DNA TGTGCCAGCTCACCCGGGACAGGGAGCCGGAACACTGAAGCTTTCTTT. It yields the protein CASSPGTGSRNTEAFF.

This clonotype was seen many times. The chain joins TRBV10-3 to TRBJ2-7, with 13 nucleotides matching TRBD2. The germline CDR1 and CDR2 sequences are ENHRY and SYGVKD. The CDR3 contains 15 residues. Losses at the gene ends were 8 bases for V and 0 bases for J; bases not matched to a gene: 4. The CDR3 region is CAIGTSGAFSYEQYF. The CDR3 DNA sequence: TGTGCCATCGGGACTAGCGGGGCATTCTCCTACGAGCAGTACTTC.

This clonotype was seen at least ten times. The rearrangement joins TRBV11-2 to TRBJ2-7; the D is unclear. CDR3 size: 15 residues. V lost 3 bases, J lost 0 bases, and 12 bases lay in between. Germline loops: CDR1 SGHAT, CDR2 FQNNGV. CDR3 amino acids: CASSFSLDNSYEQYF. DNA of the CDR3: TGTGCCAGCAGCTTTAGTCTAGACAACTCCTACGAGCAGTACTTC.

There are many counts of this clonotype. The V gene is TRBV6-6, the J gene TRBJ2-7; TRBD2 is a possible D gene (5 bases). Germline V gives CDR1 MNHNY, CDR2 SVGAGI (reference sequence). The CDR3 spans 13 residues. Between the trimmed V and J ends, which lost 5 bases and 7 bases, there was a span of 15 bases. CDR3 amino acids: CASSPSPWEEQYF. In DNA, the CDR3 is TGTGCCAGCAGTCCCTCCCCCTGGGAGGAGCAGTACTTC.

This clonotype showed up many times. The J gene is TRBJ2-7, the V gene TRBV7-2; 8 nucleotides agree with TRBD1. The germline V gene encodes CDR1 SGHTA and CDR2 FQGNSA. The CDR3 runs 14 residues. The trim removed 1 base at V and 6 bases at J, leaving 5 bases unmatched. The chain's CDR3 is CASSLGWQGAEQYF. In DNA form, the CDR3 reads TGTGCCAGCAGCTTAGGGTGGCAGGGGGCCGAGCAGTACTTC.

This clonotype ranks as medium-sized. This chain links TRBV11-2 with TRBJ2-5; D gene unclear. The CDR3 is made up of 11 amino acids. CDR1 is SGHAT and CDR2 is FQNNGV in the germline V gene. With 5 bases removed from V and 5 bases from J, the gap between germline ends came to 6 bases. The CDR3 protein is CASSSSETQYF. The DNA for the CDR3 is TGTGCCAGCAGCAGTTCGGAGACCCAGTACTTC.

This clonotype occurred many times. The chain uses TRBV18 and TRBJ1-5; the D gene is possibly TRBD1 (6 bases). The ends were cut back, 3 bases at V and 7 bases at J, with 16 bases in the middle. The CDR3 spans 15 residues. CDR1 is KGHSH and CDR2 is LQKENI in the germline V gene. The CDR3 bases are TGTGCCAGCTCACCCGGAGGGGGGCACAGGCAGCCCCAGCATTTT. Protein: CASSPGGGHRQPQHF.

This clonotype was seen ten or more times. The rearrangement uses TRBV29-1 and TRBJ2-5, with TRBD2 matching 14 bases. This CDR3 region has 19 residues. J lost 1 base, V lost 7 bases, and 17 bases had no gene match. CDR1 and CDR2 from the germline V gene are SQVTM and ANQGSEA. CDR3 in amino acids: CSGNPGTSGGERTQETQYF. CDR3 nucleotide sequence: TGCAGCGGTAATCCCGGGACTAGCGGGGGAGAACGAACCCAAGAGACCCAGTACTTC.

At least ten counts were recorded for this clonotype. The chain recombines TRBV18 with TRBJ2-7; D gene uncertain. V was trimmed by 0 bases and J by 2 bases, leaving 8 bases between them. CDR1 and CDR2 from the germline V gene are KGHSH and LQKENI. The CDR3 totals 14 residues. This CDR3 reads CASSPPDSTYEQYF. The CDR3 DNA sequence: TGTGCCAGCTCACCACCTGATAGCACCTACGAGCAGTACTTC.

There are many counts of this clonotype. The chain couples TRBV28 to TRBJ1-1; D call uncertain. CDR3 length: 13 amino acids. Germline-derived CDR1 and CDR2 are MDHEN and SYDVKM. The V and J ends lost 6 bases and 6 bases respectively, with 14 bases between them. CDR3: CASSPKGLAEAFF. The CDR3 DNA reads as TGTGCCAGCAGCCCGAAGGGTCTAGCTGAAGCTTTCTTT.